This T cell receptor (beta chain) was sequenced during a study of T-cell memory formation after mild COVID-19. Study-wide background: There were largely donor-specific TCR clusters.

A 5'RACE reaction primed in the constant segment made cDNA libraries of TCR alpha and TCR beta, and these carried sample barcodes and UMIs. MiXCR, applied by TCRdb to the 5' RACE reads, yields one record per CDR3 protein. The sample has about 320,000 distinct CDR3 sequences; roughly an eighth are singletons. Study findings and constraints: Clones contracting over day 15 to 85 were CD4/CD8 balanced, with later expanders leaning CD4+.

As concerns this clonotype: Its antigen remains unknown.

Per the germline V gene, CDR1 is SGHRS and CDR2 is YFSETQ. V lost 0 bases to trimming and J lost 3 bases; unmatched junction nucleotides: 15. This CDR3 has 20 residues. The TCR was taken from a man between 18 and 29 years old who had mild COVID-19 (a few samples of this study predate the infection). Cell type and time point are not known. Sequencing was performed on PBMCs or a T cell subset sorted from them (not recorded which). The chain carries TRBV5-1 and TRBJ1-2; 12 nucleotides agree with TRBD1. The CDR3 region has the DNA TGCGCCAGCAGCTTGGCCCCGCCGGGACAGGGGGCCCGCGGGGACTATGGCTACACCTTC. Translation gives CASSLAPPGQGARGDYGYTF. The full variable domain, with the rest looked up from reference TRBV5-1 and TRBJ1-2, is KAGVTQTPRYLIKTRGQQVTLSCSPISGHRSVSWYQQTPGQGLQFLFEYFSETQRNKGNFPGRFSGRQFSNSRSEMNVSTLELGDSALYLCASSLAPPGQGARGDYGYTFGSGTRLTVV.